This record covers a single T cell receptor (beta chain). J was trimmed by 3 bases and V by 4 bases; bases with no gene match: 1. Germline lookup yields CDR1 LGHDT and CDR2 YNNKEL (reference sequence). This CDR3 is 14 amino acids long. Sequencing used immunoSEQ multiplex PCR; TCRdb keeps in-frame clones, though not all of them. This table holds 120,000 to 150,000 clones, 65% to 85% found once. The sample is drawn from a study of blood T cell repertoires in COVID-19. At the level of the study: The analysed material was cDNA or gDNA that came from T cells, B-cell-depleted T cells, or PBMCs.

Material: peripheral blood. This clonotype was sampled from a woman in her forties or fifties with acute or convalescent COVID-19. The rearrangement uses TRBV3-1 (or the pseudogene TRBV3-2) and TRBJ1-1, with 11 nucleotides matching TRBD1. CDR3 protein: CASSRGQGDTEAFF. Here the CDR3 DNA reads TGTGCCAGCAGCCGGGGACAGGGGGACACTGAAGCTTTCTTT.